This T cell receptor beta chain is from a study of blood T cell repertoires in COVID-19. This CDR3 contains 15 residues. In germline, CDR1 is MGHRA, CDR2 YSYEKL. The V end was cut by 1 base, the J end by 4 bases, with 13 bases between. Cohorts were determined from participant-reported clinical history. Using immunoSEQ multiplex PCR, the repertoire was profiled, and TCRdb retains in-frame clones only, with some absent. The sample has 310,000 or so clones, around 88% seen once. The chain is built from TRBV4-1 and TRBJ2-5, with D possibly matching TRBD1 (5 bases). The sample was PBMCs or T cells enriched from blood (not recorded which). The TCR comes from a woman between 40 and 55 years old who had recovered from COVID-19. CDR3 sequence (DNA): TGCGCCAGCAGCCAAGGGCTGCAGGGCCGAGAGACCCAGTACTTC. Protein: CASSQGLQGRETQYF.